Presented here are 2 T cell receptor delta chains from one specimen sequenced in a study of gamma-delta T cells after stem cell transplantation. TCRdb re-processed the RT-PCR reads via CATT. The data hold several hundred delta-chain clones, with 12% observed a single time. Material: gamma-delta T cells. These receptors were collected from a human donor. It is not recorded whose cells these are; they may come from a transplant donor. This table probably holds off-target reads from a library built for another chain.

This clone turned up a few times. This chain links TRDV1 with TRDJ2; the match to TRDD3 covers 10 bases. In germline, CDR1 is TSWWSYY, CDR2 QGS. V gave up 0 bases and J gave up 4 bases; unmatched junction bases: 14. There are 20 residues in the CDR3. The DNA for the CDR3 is TGTGCTCTTGGGGAACTCCTGTACTGGGGGATTGCTCGGGGGACAGCACAACTCTTCTTT. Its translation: CALGELLYWGIARGTAQLFF.

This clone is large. CDR3 loop: CACDTVSLHTDKLIF. The DNA of the CDR3 is TGTGCCTGTGACACCGTCTCCCTCCACACCGATAAACTCATCTTT. The chain has TRDV2 and TRDJ1, with D unclear. Germline-derived CDR1 and CDR2 are GEAIGNYY and EKD. The CDR3 totals 15 residues. Trimming took off 0 bases at V and 0 bases at J, with 10 bases between the two ends.